These 13 T cell receptor beta chains were all obtained from the same sample, sequenced in a study of T cell responses to AZD1222 COVID-19 vaccine. Sequencing used immunoSEQ multiplex PCR; TCRdb keeps in-frame clones, though not all of them. This table holds roughly 80,000 clones, 80% to 95% found once. This sample comprised peripheral blood, obtained on day 0 of MenACWY control vaccination. The receptors shown here come from an adult in good health.

The chain links TRBV24-1 to TRBJ2-1; no firm D call. V dropped 7 bases and J dropped 8 bases, with 8 bases sitting between them. The CDR3 totals 11 residues. The germline gives CDR1 KGHDR, CDR2 SFDVKD. The CDR3 loop reads CATSQHDEQFF. The CDR3 coding sequence is TGTGCCACCAGCCAGCACGATGAGCAGTTCTTC.

The V and J genes are TRBV3-1 (or the pseudogene TRBV3-2) and TRBJ1-6; D is unresolved. Trimming pared 4 bases from V and 10 bases from J, leaving 11 bases between. CDR3 length: 13 amino acids. Looked up from germline, CDR1 is LGHDT and CDR2 is YNNKEL (reference sequence). CDR3 protein: CASSPQASSPLHF. In DNA, the CDR3 is TGTGCCAGCAGCCCCCAGGCTTCGTCACCCCTCCACTTT.

This rearrangement joins TRBV3-1 (or the pseudogene TRBV3-2) to TRBJ1-1; D gene ambiguous. The V end was cut by 1 base, the J end by 3 bases, with 9 bases between. Germline V lookup: CDR1 LGHDT, CDR2 YNNKEL (reference sequence). This CDR3 is 14 amino acids long. The CDR3 coding sequence is TGTGCCAGCAGCCAAGTTCGTTCGCACACTGAAGCTTTCTTT. Its protein product is CASSQVRSHTEAFF.

The chain recombines TRBV28 with TRBJ1-1; D call uncertain. With 3 bases removed from V and 0 bases from J, the gap between germline ends came to 11 bases. The germline CDR1 and CDR2 sequences are MDHEN and SYDVKM. This CDR3 is 15 amino acids long. The CDR3 protein is CASSFRGRMNTEAFF. The CDR3 DNA sequence: TGTGCCAGCAGTTTTCGAGGACGGATGAACACTGAAGCTTTCTTT. The whole variable domain, remainder taken from reference TRBV28 and TRBJ1-1, is DVKVTQSSRYLVKRTGEKVFLECVQDMDHENMFWYRQDPGLGLRLIYFSYDVKMKEKGDIPEGYSVSREKKERFSLILESASTNQTSMYLCASSFRGRMNTEAFFGQGTRLTVV.

By sample share, this clone is medium-sized (0.01 to 0.1%). The chain has TRBV19 and TRBJ1-3; no firm D call. The CDR3 consists of 12 residues. Germline V gives CDR1 LNHDA, CDR2 SQIVND (reference sequence). V lost 3 bases, J lost 4 bases, and 4 bases lay in between. The CDR3 coding sequence is TGTGCCAGTAGTATGGACGGAAACACCATATATTTT. The encoded protein is CASSMDGNTIYF.

The chain couples TRBV10-2 to TRBJ1-1; D is unclear. The germline gives CDR1 WSHSY, CDR2 SAAADI. V lost 6 bases, J lost 0 bases, and 11 bases lay in between. This CDR3 comprises 14 residues. The chain's CDR3 is CASSESRMNTEAFF. The DNA for the CDR3 is TGCGCCAGCAGCGAAAGTAGAATGAACACTGAAGCTTTCTTT.

The genes are TRBV7-8 and TRBJ1-5; D gene unclear. The CDR3 covers 14 residues. Trimming pared 5 bases from V and 2 bases from J, leaving 10 bases between. Germline CDR1 is SGHVS and CDR2 is FQNEAQ. The CDR3 coding sequence is TGTGCCAGCAGCCCCCTCGGGGGCAATCAGCCCCAGCATTTT. Its translation is CASSPLGGNQPQHF.

This clone has only one observation. The chain carries TRBV12-3 or TRBV12-4 and TRBJ2-7; D possibly corresponds to TRBD1 (6 bases). V lost 6 bases, J lost 6 bases, and 15 bases lay in between. The CDR3 totals 13 residues. CDR3 sequence (DNA): TGTGCCAGCAGCTACCCTGGGGGCTCCGAGCAGTACTTC. As protein: CASSYPGGSEQYF.

In its sample, this clone was seen once. The chain carries TRBV12-3 or TRBV12-4 and TRBJ1-5; D is undetermined. The CDR3 has 13 residues. Trimming removed 2 bases at V and 6 bases at J, with 8 bases between. The CDR3 sequence is CASSLSGGQPQHF. CDR3 coding DNA: TGTGCCAGCAGTTTATCAGGAGGTCAGCCCCAGCATTTT.

This sequence joins TRBV14 and TRBJ2-1; D gene unclear. V dropped 0 bases and J dropped 4 bases, with 4 bases sitting between them. The CDR3 length is 13 residues. The V gene's germline CDR1 is SGHDN and CDR2 FVKESK. CDR3 residues: CASSQETYNEQFF. CDR3 DNA: TGTGCCAGCAGCCAAGAAACGTACAATGAGCAGTTCTTC. The full variable domain, with the rest looked up from reference TRBV14 and TRBJ2-1, is EAGVTQFPSHSVIEKGQTVTLRCDPISGHDNLYWYRRVMGKEIKFLLHFVKESKQDESGMPNNRFLAERTGGTYSTLKVQPAELEDSGVYFCASSQETYNEQFFGPGTRLTVL.

The chain recombines TRBV5-1 with TRBJ1-1, with 7 bases lining up with TRBD1. The CDR3 has 15 amino acids. V dropped 0 bases and J dropped 1; count of bases not matched to a gene: 3. Germline V gene data show CDR1 as SGHRS and CDR2 as YFSETQ. The CDR3 DNA reads TGCGCCAGCAGCTTGGCTGGGACAGCGAACACTGAAGCTTTCTTT. This sequence encodes CASSLAGTANTEAFF.

This rearrangement joins TRBV5-4 to TRBJ1-2; D is unclear. This CDR3 is built from 12 residues. Germline-derived CDR1 and CDR2 are SGHNT and YYREEE (reference sequence). Between the trimmed V and J ends, which lost 5 bases and 8 bases, there was a span of 13 bases. CDR3: CASSIPRSGYTF. CDR3 coding DNA: TGTGCCAGCAGTATCCCCCGTTCGGGCTACACCTTC.

The rearrangement joins TRBV30 to TRBJ1-2, with D perhaps matching TRBD1 (5 bases). V lost 2 bases, J lost 1 base, and 20 bases lay in between. The CDR3 consists of 17 residues. Germline CDR1 is GTSNPN and CDR2 is SVGIG (reference sequence). The CDR3 bases are TGTGCCTGGAGTTTCCCAGGGCAGGTCGCAGTTAACTATGGCTACACCTTC. Translating it yields CAWSFPGQVAVNYGYTF.